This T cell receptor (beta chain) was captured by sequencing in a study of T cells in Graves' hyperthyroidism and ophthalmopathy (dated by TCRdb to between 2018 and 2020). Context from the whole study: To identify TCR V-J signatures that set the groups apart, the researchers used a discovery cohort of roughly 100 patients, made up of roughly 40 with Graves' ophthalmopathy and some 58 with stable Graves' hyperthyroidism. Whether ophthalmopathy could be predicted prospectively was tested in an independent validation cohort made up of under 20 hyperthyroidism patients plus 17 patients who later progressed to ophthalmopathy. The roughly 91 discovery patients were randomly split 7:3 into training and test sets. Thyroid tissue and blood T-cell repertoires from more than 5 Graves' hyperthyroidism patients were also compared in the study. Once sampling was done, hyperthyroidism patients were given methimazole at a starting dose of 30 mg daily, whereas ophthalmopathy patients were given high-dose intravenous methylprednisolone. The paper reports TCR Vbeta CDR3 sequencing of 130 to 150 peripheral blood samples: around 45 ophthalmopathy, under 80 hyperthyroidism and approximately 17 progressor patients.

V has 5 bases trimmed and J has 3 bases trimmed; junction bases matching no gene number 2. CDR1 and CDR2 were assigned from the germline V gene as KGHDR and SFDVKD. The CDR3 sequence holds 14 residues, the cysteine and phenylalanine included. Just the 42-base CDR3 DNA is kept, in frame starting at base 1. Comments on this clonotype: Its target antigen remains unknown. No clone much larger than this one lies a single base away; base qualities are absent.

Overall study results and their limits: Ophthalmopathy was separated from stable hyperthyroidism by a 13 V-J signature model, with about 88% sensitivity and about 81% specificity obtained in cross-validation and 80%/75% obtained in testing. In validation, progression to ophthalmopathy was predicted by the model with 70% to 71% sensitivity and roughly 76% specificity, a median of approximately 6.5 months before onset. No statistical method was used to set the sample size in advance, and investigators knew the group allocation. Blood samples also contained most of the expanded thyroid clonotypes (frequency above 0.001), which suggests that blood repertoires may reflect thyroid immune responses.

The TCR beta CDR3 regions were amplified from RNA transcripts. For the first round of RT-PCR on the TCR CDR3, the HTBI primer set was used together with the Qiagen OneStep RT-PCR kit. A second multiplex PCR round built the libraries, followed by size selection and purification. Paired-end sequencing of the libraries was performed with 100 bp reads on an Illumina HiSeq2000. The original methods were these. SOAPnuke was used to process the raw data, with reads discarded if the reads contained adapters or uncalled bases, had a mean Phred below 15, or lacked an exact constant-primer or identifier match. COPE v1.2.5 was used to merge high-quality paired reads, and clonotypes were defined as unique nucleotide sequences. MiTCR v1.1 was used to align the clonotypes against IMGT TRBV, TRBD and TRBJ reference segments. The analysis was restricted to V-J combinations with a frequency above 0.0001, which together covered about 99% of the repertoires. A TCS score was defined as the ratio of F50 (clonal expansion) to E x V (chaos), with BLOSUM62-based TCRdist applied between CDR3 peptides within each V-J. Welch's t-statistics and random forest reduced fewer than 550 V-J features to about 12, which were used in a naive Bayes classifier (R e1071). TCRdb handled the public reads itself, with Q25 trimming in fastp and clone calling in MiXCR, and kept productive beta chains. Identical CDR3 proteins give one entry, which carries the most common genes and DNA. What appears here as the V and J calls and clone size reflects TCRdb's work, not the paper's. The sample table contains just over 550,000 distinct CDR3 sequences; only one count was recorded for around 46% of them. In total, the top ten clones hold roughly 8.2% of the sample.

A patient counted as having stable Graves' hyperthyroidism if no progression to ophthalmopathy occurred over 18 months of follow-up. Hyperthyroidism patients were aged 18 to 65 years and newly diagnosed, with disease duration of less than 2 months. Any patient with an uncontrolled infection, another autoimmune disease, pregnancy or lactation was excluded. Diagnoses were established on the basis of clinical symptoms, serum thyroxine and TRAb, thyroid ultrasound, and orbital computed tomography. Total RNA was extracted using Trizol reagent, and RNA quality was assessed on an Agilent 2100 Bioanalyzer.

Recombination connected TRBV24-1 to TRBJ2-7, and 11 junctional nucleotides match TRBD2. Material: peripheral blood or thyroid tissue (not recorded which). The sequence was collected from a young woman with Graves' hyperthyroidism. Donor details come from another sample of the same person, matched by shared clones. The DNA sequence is TGTGCCACCAGTGCTGGGACTAGCGGCTACGAGCAGTACTTC. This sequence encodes CATSAGTSGYEQYF.